This T cell receptor (beta chain) was captured in a study of early T cells in non-severe SARS-CoV-2 infection. Study in general: The input, bulk RNA from unsorted whole blood, was sequenced, and chains were unpaired.

Individual cDNA molecules received unique molecular identifiers during library preparation. A single record per CDR3 protein comes from TCRdb applying MiXCR to the 5' RACE reads. The sample contains 100,000 to 130,000 distinct CDR3 sequences, about 12% of which appear only once. In its sample, this clonotype was seen a few times. Its antigen is currently unknown. Study-level points and caveats: Reliance on VDJdb matching favored anti-spike CD8 responses; private and CD4 specificities were missed.

This receptor was identified in an adult who was a healthcare worker with PCR-confirmed SARS-CoV-2 infection or an uninfected control (not recorded which). The specimen sequenced was whole blood.

Here the CDR3 DNA reads TGTGCCAGCAGTGTGGTGGCAGGCGAGACCTATAATTCACCCCTCCACTTT. This codes for CASSVVAGETYNSPLHF. V and J are TRBV11-3 and TRBJ1-6; D is unresolved. The CDR3 has 17 residues. Germline V CDR1 and CDR2: SGHNT, YENEEA. V lost 6 bases and J 2 bases, leaving 17 bases between the germline ends.